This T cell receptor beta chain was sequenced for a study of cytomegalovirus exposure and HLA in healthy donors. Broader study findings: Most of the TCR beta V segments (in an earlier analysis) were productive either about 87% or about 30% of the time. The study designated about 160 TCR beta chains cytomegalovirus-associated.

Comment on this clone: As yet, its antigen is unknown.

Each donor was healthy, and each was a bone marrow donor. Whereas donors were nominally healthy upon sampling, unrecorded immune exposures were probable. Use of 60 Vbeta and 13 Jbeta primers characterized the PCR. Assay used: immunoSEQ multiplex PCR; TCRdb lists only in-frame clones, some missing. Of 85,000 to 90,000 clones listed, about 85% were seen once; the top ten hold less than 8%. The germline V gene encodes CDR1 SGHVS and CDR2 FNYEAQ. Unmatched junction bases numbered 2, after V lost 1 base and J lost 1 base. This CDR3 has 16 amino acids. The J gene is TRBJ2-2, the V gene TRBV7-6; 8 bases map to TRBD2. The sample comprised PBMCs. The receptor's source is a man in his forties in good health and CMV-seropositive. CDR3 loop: CASSLGLAGNTGELFF. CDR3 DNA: TGTGCCAGCAGCTTAGGTCTAGCGGGGAACACCGGGGAGCTGTTTTTT. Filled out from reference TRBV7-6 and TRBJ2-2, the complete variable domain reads GAGVSQSPRYKVTKRGQDVALRCDPISGHVSLYWYRQALGQGPEFLTYFNYEAQQDKSGLPNDRFSAERPEGSISTLTIQRTEQRDSAMYRCASSLGLAGNTGELFFGEGSRLTVL.